One and the same sample provided the 25 T cell receptor beta chains below, sequenced in a study of T cell repertoires in cytomegalovirus infection. No antigen has been identified for these receptors. TCRdb analysed the reads with MiXCR anew, one entry per CDR3 protein. The sample lists approximately 310,000 distinct CDR3 sequences, approximately 25% occurring once. This specimen consisted of cultured PBMCs, obtained from culture after CMV antigen stimulation. These receptors were collected from a human donor in good health (CMV status not recorded). Some clones in this sample may be carry-over from other donors' samples.

The genes are TRBV19 and TRBJ2-2; D may be TRBD1 or TRBD2 (5 bases each). Germline V CDR1 and CDR2: LNHDA, SQIVND (reference sequence). The CDR3 extends over 15 amino acids. Trimming removed 4 bases from V and 3 bases from J, with 12 bases in between. This CDR3 is CASSTPGPDTGELFF. CDR3 coding DNA: TGTGCCAGTAGTACCCCGGGACCCGACACCGGGGAGCTGTTTTTT.

The sample holds many counts of this clonotype. The chain links TRBV7-9 to TRBJ2-5; D not certain. Germline values: CDR1 SEHNR, CDR2 FQNEAQ (reference sequence). The CDR3 contains 14 residues. V was cut by 3 bases and J by 2 bases, with 10 bases left in between. The CDR3 nucleotides read TGTGCCAGCAGCTTTCCGACGGCACAAGAGACCCAGTACTTC. The encoded protein is CASSFPTAQETQYF.

J is TRBJ1-3 and V is TRBV29-1; tentatively, D is TRBD1 (6 bases). There are 16 residues in the CDR3. Germline V gives CDR1 SQVTM, CDR2 ANQGSEA. Trimming removed 0 bases from V and 3 bases from J, with 15 bases in between. The CDR3, as DNA: TGCAGCGTTGAAGATCCGTGGGGGGCCTATGGAAACACCATATATTTT. Amino acid sequence: CSVEDPWGAYGNTIYF.

This clonotype turned up a few times. The gene calls are TRBV5-4 and TRBJ1-3; D gene uncertain. The CDR3 spans 14 residues. CDR1 is SGHNT and CDR2 is YYREEE in the germline V gene (reference sequence). Trimming took 2 bases from V and 0 from J, leaving 6 bases between them. CDR3 in DNA: TGTGCCAGCAGCTTTGACGGCTCTGGAAACACCATATATTTT. Residues: CASSFDGSGNTIYF.

The DNA of the CDR3 is TGTGCCAGTAGTATTCCGGGGTCCGGGGAGCTGTTTTTT. It yields the protein CASSIPGSGELFF. The chain recombines TRBV19 with TRBJ2-2, with D tentatively TRBD2 (5 bases). The germline V and J ends were trimmed by 3 bases and 6 bases, with 8 bases remaining between them. The CDR3 runs 13 residues. Germline V gives CDR1 LNHDA, CDR2 SQIVND (reference sequence).

This chain links TRBV19 with TRBJ2-3; D is perhaps TRBD1 or TRBD2 (6 bases each). The CDR3 loop spans 15 amino acids. V dropped 6 bases and J dropped 5 bases, with 18 bases sitting between them. Germline CDR1 LNHDA, CDR2 SQIVND (reference sequence). CDR3 DNA: TGTGCCAGTAGCGACGGGGGCGCCGGTGGAGATACGCAGTATTTT. It is translated as CASSDGGAGGDTQYF. Looking up the rest from reference TRBV19 and TRBJ2-3 gives the full variable domain: DGGITQSPKYLFRKEGQNVTLSCEQNLNHDAMYWYRQDPGQGLRLIYYSQIVNDFQKGDIAEGYSVSREKKESFPLTVTSAQKNPTAFYLCASSDGGAGGDTQYFGPGTRLTVL.

V is TRBV6-5 and J is TRBJ1-2; 8 nucleotides align to TRBD1. The V and J ends lost 5 bases and 6 bases, in that order; junction bases with no gene match: 5. This CDR3 is built from 13 residues. From germline, CDR1 is MNHEY and CDR2 SVGAGI. Written as DNA, the CDR3 is TGTGCCAGCAGTCTGGACAGGGATGATGGCTACACCTTC. This gives the protein CASSLDRDDGYTF.

This clonotype was seen repeatedly, ten times or more. The V and J genes are TRBV7-2 and TRBJ1-3; TRBD1 might be the D (5 bases). There are 15 residues in the CDR3. Trimming left V 6 bases short and J 3 bases short, with 15 bases between. Germline assignment: CDR1 SGHTA and CDR2 FQGNSA. The CDR3 protein is CASRTHRDFGNTIYF. DNA of the CDR3: TGTGCCAGCAGGACGCACCGGGACTTTGGAAACACCATATATTTT.

The gene calls are TRBV7-9 and TRBJ2-1; D unresolved. V was cut by 5 bases and J by 7 bases, with 12 bases left in between. This CDR3 spans 13 amino acids. CDR1 is SEHNR, CDR2 FQNEAQ, per germline (reference sequence). DNA of the CDR3: TGTGCCAGCAGCCTACCTCTGGAGAATGAGCAGTTCTTC. Protein: CASSLPLENEQFF.

The chain uses TRBV12-3 or TRBV12-4 and TRBJ2-5; D is unresolved. There are 12 residues in the CDR3. The V end was cut by 5 bases, the J end by 7 bases, with 11 bases between. For the CDR3, the DNA is TGTGCCAGCAGTGCCGACGGGCGGACCCAGTACTTC. Amino acids: CASSADGRTQYF.

The V gene is TRBV19, the J gene TRBJ2-5, with 7 bases lining up with TRBD2. The CDR3 is 17 amino acids. Germline-derived CDR1 and CDR2 are LNHDA and SQIVND (reference sequence). V lost 3 bases and J lost 4; bases outside the gene matches: 14. The DNA of the CDR3 is TGTGCCAGTAGTATCGGCTTGAGGGCGGGAGTTGGAGAGACCCAGTACTTC. Translating it yields CASSIGLRAGVGETQYF.

The chain joins TRBV12-3 or TRBV12-4 to TRBJ2-3; tentative D call: TRBD2 (5 bases). Trimming stripped 1 base from V and 3 bases from J, with 11 bases between. The CDR3 spans 15 residues. CDR3 DNA sequence: TGTGCCAGCAGTTTAGGGATGGGGAGAACAGATACGCAGTATTTT. This encodes CASSLGMGRTDTQYF.

The J gene is TRBJ2-3, the V gene TRBV13, with 8 positions matching TRBD1. Germline V lookup: CDR1 PRHDT, CDR2 FYEKMQ (reference sequence). Losses at the gene ends were 5 bases for V and 0 bases for J; bases not matched to a gene: 13. CDR3 length: 18 residues. CDR3 bases: TGTGCCAGCAGCCCCTACCTTCGGACAGGGCCTAGCACAGATACGCAGTATTTT. Its protein is CASSPYLRTGPSTDTQYF.

This clonotype was seen a handful of times. The chain joins TRBV7-8 to TRBJ2-3, with 7 bases aligning to TRBD2. Germline loops: CDR1 SGHVS, CDR2 FQNEAQ. V was pared by 1 base and J by 0 bases, with 4 bases of the junction left unmatched. This CDR3 is 16 amino acids long. The CDR3 is CASSLVDSGSTDTQYF. The CDR3 coding sequence is TGTGCCAGCAGCTTAGTGGATAGCGGGAGCACAGATACGCAGTATTTT.

This clonotype was observed once. The rearrangement joins TRBV6-2 or TRBV6-3 to TRBJ2-1; 7 nucleotides agree with TRBD1. Per the germline V gene, CDR1 is MNHEY and CDR2 is SVGEGT. The CDR3 runs 17 residues. J lost 7 bases, V lost 2 bases, and 14 bases had no gene match. CDR3: CASSYAPWQQGRNEQFF. CDR3 nucleotide sequence: TGTGCCAGCAGTTACGCTCCCTGGCAACAGGGGCGGAATGAGCAGTTCTTC.

This clonotype was detected once. The rearrangement joins TRBV19 to TRBJ1-2; 7 bases map to TRBD1. From germline, CDR1 is LNHDA and CDR2 SQIVND (reference sequence). V lost 4 bases and J lost 8; bases outside the gene matches: 7. This CDR3 is 13 amino acids long. In DNA form, the CDR3 reads TGTGCCAGTAGTACAACAGGGGTGGCGGGCTACACCTTC. Its translation: CASSTTGVAGYTF.

V gene TRBV6-1 combines with J gene TRBJ2-1; 8 bases are a match to TRBD1. V was clipped by 5 bases and J by 4 bases; unmatched bases: 10. This CDR3 is built from 16 residues. Germline values: CDR1 MNHNS, CDR2 SASEGT. For the CDR3, the DNA is TGTGCCAGCAGTCCCAGAGGGACAGGCCCGTACAATGAGCAGTTCTTC. Translating gives CASSPRGTGPYNEQFF.

This rearrangement joins TRBV28 to TRBJ2-2; the D gene is possibly TRBD2 (5 bases). This CDR3 contains 15 residues. The germline V gene encodes CDR1 MDHEN and CDR2 SYDVKM. The ends were cut back, 3 bases at V and 1 base at J, with 9 bases in the middle. The CDR3 bases are TGTGCCAGCAGTTTTGGAGGCTGGAACACCGGGGAGCTGTTTTTT. This translates into CASSFGGWNTGELFF.

The V call is TRBV18, the J call TRBJ1-2; D possibly corresponds to TRBD1 (6 bases). The germline CDR1 and CDR2 sequences are KGHSH and LQKENI. The CDR3 extends over 17 amino acids. The V gene lost 3 bases and the J gene lost 7 bases, with 24 bases spanning the gap. The CDR3 DNA follows: TGTGCCAGCTCACCTCGTCTGGTCGGGGGCGCGTCTGGTGGCTACACCTTC. It is translated as CASSPRLVGGASGGYTF.

The rearrangement joins TRBV12-3 or TRBV12-4 to TRBJ2-1; 10 bases are shared with TRBD1. The ends lost 10 bases at V and 1 base at J; junction bases unmatched: 4. The CDR3 sequence is 14 residues long. The CDR3 DNA reads as TGTGCCACCCAGGGACAGGGGTCCTACAATGAGCAGTTCTTC. This translates into CATQGQGSYNEQFF.

Ten or more counts support this clonotype. The genes are TRBV7-2 and TRBJ2-1, with 7 bases that match TRBD1. In germline, CDR1 is SGHTA, CDR2 FQGNSA. J gave up 5 bases and V 9 bases, and 13 bases lay outside the gene matches. CDR3 length: 15 amino acids. The CDR3 DNA follows: TGTGCCAGTCGACAGGGAGCCAAGGGGAACAATGAGCAGTTCTTC. Translating gives CASRQGAKGNNEQFF. The full variable domain, its missing parts supplied by reference TRBV7-2 and TRBJ2-1, is GAGVSQSPSNKVTEKGKDVELRCDPISGHTALYWYRQSLGQGLEFLIYFQGNSAPDKSGLPSDRFSAERTGGSVSTLTIQRTQQEDSAVYLCASRQGAKGNNEQFFGPGTRLTVL.

This clonotype was counted a few times. This chain links TRBV19 with TRBJ1-5, with 7 bases fitting TRBD1. V was pared by 5 bases and J by 1 base, with 11 bases of the junction left unmatched. Per germline, CDR1 LNHDA and CDR2 SQIVND (reference sequence). CDR3 length: 17 residues. The CDR3 protein is CASSPLPQGGSNQPQHF. The DNA of the CDR3 is TGTGCCAGTAGTCCTCTCCCCCAGGGGGGGAGCAATCAGCCCCAGCATTTT. The full variable domain, completed using reference TRBV19 and TRBJ1-5, is DGGITQSPKYLFRKEGQNVTLSCEQNLNHDAMYWYRQDPGQGLRLIYYSQIVNDFQKGDIAEGYSVSREKKESFPLTVTSAQKNPTAFYLCASSPLPQGGSNQPQHFGDGTRLSIL.

The chain joins TRBV2 to TRBJ2-3; D is unclear. The CDR3 extends over 12 amino acids. Trimming stripped 7 bases from V and 4 bases from J, with 9 bases between. Looked up from germline, CDR1 is SNHLY and CDR2 is FYNNEI. CDR3 sequence (DNA): TGTGCCAGCATGTCGGGTTCAGATACGCAGTATTTT. Translation gives CASMSGSDTQYF.

This chain links TRBV7-9 with TRBJ2-5; 9 bases match TRBD1. The CDR3 runs to 15 residues. Per germline, CDR1 SEHNR and CDR2 FQNEAQ (reference sequence). J was trimmed by 5 bases and V by 5 bases; bases with no gene match: 9. CDR3 sequence: CASSAGTGISETQYF. The CDR3 nucleotides read TGTGCCAGCAGCGCAGGGACAGGGATTTCGGAGACCCAGTACTTC.

This chain connects TRBV29-1 to TRBJ2-5; tentative D call: TRBD1 (6 bases). The CDR3 loop spans 11 amino acids. Trimming left V 2 bases short and J 8 bases short, with 9 bases between. Looked up from germline, CDR1 is SQVTM and CDR2 is ANQGSEA. CDR3: CSVESGGTQYF. The CDR3 DNA is TGCAGCGTTGAAAGTGGGGGCACCCAGTACTTC.